The 27 T cell receptor beta chains below come from one sample, sequenced in a study of human T cells and chemical hapten exposure. MiXCR was run by TCRdb on the RACE reads, yielding one entry per CDR3 protein. This sample has about 61,000 distinct CDR3 sequences, with roughly 6.7% found just once. The time point here: pre-sensitization, week 0. Treatment specified: therapeutic diphenylcyclopropenone sensitization with weekly scalp DPC. This sample comprised whole blood, obtained in connection with sensitization to the hapten diphenylcyclopropenone (DPC). The receptors originated from a woman aged 30 to 39 with alopecia areata. Some clones in this sample may be carry-over from other donors' samples.

This clonotype came up many times. The V gene is TRBV6-5, the J gene TRBJ1-6, with D possibly matching TRBD1 (5 bases). The CDR3 contains 16 residues. Deletions cut 2 bases from V and 7 bases from J, with 15 bases between. CDR1 is MNHEY, CDR2 SVGAGI, per germline. The CDR3 protein is CASSYREGLKNSPLHF. CDR3 DNA: TGTGCCAGCAGTTACCGGGAGGGGCTTAAGAATTCACCCCTCCACTTT.

This clonotype was observed many times. This chain links TRBV30 with TRBJ2-7; D perhaps matches TRBD2 (7 bases). V lost 0 bases to trimming and J lost 6 bases, with 12 bases between them. CDR1 is GTSNPN, CDR2 SVGIG, per germline (reference sequence). The CDR3 extends over 13 amino acids. CDR3 sequence (DNA): TGTGCCTGGAGTGTAGGGGGGGGAGGCGAGCAGTACTTC. Translating it yields CAWSVGGGGEQYF.

This clonotype was counted ten times or more. V and J are TRBV30 and TRBJ1-2; D might be TRBD1 (5 bases). Germline lookup yields CDR1 GTSNPN and CDR2 SVGIG (reference sequence). Trimming cost V 4 bases and J 6 bases, with 15 bases left between them. The CDR3 extends over 13 amino acids. Here the CDR3 DNA reads TGTGCCTGGATCGCCTCCCTGGGGGATGGCTACACCTTC. Protein: CAWIASLGDGYTF.

Many counts were recorded for this clonotype. The junction departs from the called germline gene at one end, perhaps through a read error. The chain couples TRBV3-1 to TRBJ1-2; D not certain. The germline gives CDR1 LGHDT, CDR2 YNNKEL (reference sequence). The CDR3 totals 14 residues. The CDR3 here is CASTQDSLSYGYTF. The CDR3 DNA reads as TGTGCCAGCACCCAAGATAGCCTCTCCTATGGCTACACCTTC.

On this clonotype itself: A much larger clone lies one base from this, so it may be a read error. This chain links TRBV7-2 with TRBJ1-1; D remains unclear. Trimming pared 5 bases from V and 2 bases from J, leaving 15 bases between. This CDR3 is built from 15 residues. Looked up from germline, CDR1 is SGHTA and CDR2 is FQGNSA. The CDR3 loop reads CASSDQSQTNTEAFF. The CDR3 coding sequence is TGTGCCAGCAGCGACCAATCCCAAACCAACACTGAAGCTTTCTTT.

There are a few counts of this clonotype. This chain links TRBV6-1 with TRBJ1-2, with 11 nucleotides matching TRBD1. Trimming took 6 bases from V and 9 from J; bases not matched to a gene: 21. CDR3 length equals 18 residues. The germline V gene has CDR1 MNHNS and CDR2 SASEGT. The CDR3 DNA is TGTGCCAGCAGCGACGGGGTAGGACAGGGGGCCCGCAGAGGGTGCTACACCTTC. Its protein product is CASSDGVGQGARRGCYTF.

This clonotype came up many times. The chain joins TRBV2 to TRBJ1-3; no firm D call. The CDR3 sequence is 17 residues long. The germline gives CDR1 SNHLY, CDR2 FYNNEI. The ends were cut back, 4 bases at V and 0 bases at J, with 16 bases in the middle. CDR3 sequence (DNA): TGTGCCAGCAGTGGGGTCCAGCCGGGGAACTCTGGAAACACCATATATTTT. Translated: CASSGVQPGNSGNTIYF.

This chain connects TRBV30 to TRBJ1-4; D remains unclear. The CDR3 consists of 12 residues. The V gene lost 1 base and the J gene lost 3 bases, with 3 bases spanning the gap. Germline V gives CDR1 GTSNPN, CDR2 SVGIG (reference sequence). CDR3 loop: CAWSGPNEKLFF. CDR3 bases: TGTGCCTGGAGTGGTCCTAATGAAAAACTGTTTTTT.

This clonotype showed up just a few times. The chain recombines TRBV7-3 with TRBJ1-1; D may be TRBD1 (5 bases). Trimming removed 3 bases from V and 2 bases from J, with 16 bases in between. This CDR3 has 16 amino acids. The V gene's germline CDR1 is SGHTA and CDR2 FQGTGA. The CDR3, as DNA: TGTGCCAGCAGCTTTGACCCGACAGCCCCTAACACTGAAGCTTTCTTT. Encoded protein: CASSFDPTAPNTEAFF.

This clonotype was recorded a few times. J is TRBJ1-1 and V is TRBV14; no clear D. CDR1 is SGHDN, CDR2 FVKESK, per germline. This CDR3 comprises 17 residues. The V end lost 4 bases, the J end lost 0 bases, and 18 bases lay between the germline ends. The CDR3 spells CASSPRTSGILNTEAFF. CDR3 nucleotide sequence: TGTGCCAGCAGCCCCCGCACCAGTGGTATCCTGAACACTGAAGCTTTCTTT.

CDR3 residues: CSATGTRNTEAFF. CDR3 coding DNA: TGCAGTGCTACCGGGACAAGGAACACTGAAGCTTTCTTT. The V and J genes are TRBV20-1 and TRBJ1-1, with a tentative D call TRBD1 (6 bases). V lost 4 bases and J 1 base, leaving 10 bases between the germline ends. The CDR3 covers 13 residues. CDR1 is DFQATT and CDR2 is SNEGSKA in the germline V gene (reference sequence).

The chain has TRBV13 and TRBJ2-5, with D hard to call. Trimming stripped 0 bases from V and 3 bases from J, with 11 bases between. Germline V gene lookup returns CDR1 PRHDT and CDR2 FYEKMQ (reference sequence). This CDR3 comprises 15 residues. In DNA, the CDR3 is TGTGCCAGCAGCTTAGGTGGCCAGGCAGAAGAGACCCAGTACTTC. It specifies CASSLGGQAEETQYF.

In this sample, this clonotype turned up many times. The chain uses TRBV30 and TRBJ1-3; 7 nucleotides match TRBD1. Trimming cost V 2 bases and J 2 bases; bases outside gene matches: 9. The CDR3 is 16 amino acids. CDR1 is GTSNPN and CDR2 is SVGIG in the germline V gene (reference sequence). CDR3 bases: TGTGCCTGGAGTTTCGGCGGGACAGCCACTGGAAACACCATATATTTT. Its translation is CAWSFGGTATGNTIYF.

This clonotype was counted only a few times. The rearrangement links TRBV3-1 to TRBJ1-2; 7 nucleotides line up with TRBD1. J was trimmed by 4 bases and V by 1 base; bases with no gene match: 3. Germline V gene lookup returns CDR1 LGHDT and CDR2 YNNKEL (reference sequence). The CDR3 contains 14 residues. DNA of the CDR3: TGTGCCAGCAGCCAAGCCGACAGGGCCTATGGCTACACCTTC. This encodes CASSQADRAYGYTF.

There are many counts of this clonotype. The chain couples TRBV19 to TRBJ1-3; D is uncertain. V was clipped by 5 bases and J by 1 base, with 3 bases between them. Germline V lookup: CDR1 LNHDA, CDR2 SQIVND (reference sequence). This CDR3 region has 12 residues. CDR3 protein: CASSPSGNTIYF. In nucleotides, the CDR3 is TGTGCCAGTAGTCCATCTGGAAACACCATATATTTT.

This clonotype was detected ten times or more. The chain couples TRBV12-5 to TRBJ2-2, with D unresolved. CDR3 length: 12 residues. Germline V gene sequence: CDR1 LGHNT, CDR2 FRNRAP. V was shortened by 9 bases and J by 3 bases, with 8 bases between the two germline ends. Written as DNA, the CDR3 is TGTGCTAGCGCCGATCACACCGGGGAGCTGTTTTTT. This gives the protein CASADHTGELFF.

At least ten counts were recorded for this clonotype. This chain joins TRBV5-6 and TRBJ2-7, with 7 bases fitting TRBD1. Germline loops: CDR1 SGHDT, CDR2 YYEEEE. CDR3 size: 14 residues. With 4 bases clipped from V and 0 bases from J, the junction kept 4 bases outside the gene matches. CDR3 sequence (DNA): TGTGCCAGCAGCCCGGGACAGAGCTCCTACGAGCAGTACTTC. As protein: CASSPGQSSYEQYF.

This clonotype was recorded at least ten times. The chain recombines TRBV12-5 with TRBJ1-1, with D maybe TRBD1 (5 bases). Germline values: CDR1 LGHNT, CDR2 FRNRAP. Trimming removed 0 bases at V and 6 bases at J, with 17 bases between. The CDR3 has 16 residues. DNA of the CDR3: TGTGCTAGTGGTTTGGTGCCCTGGGGCTATATTCCTGAAGCTTTCTTT. Amino acid sequence: CASGLVPWGYIPEAFF.

This clonotype appeared many times. V is TRBV20-1 and J is TRBJ1-1; perhaps TRBD1 as D (5 bases). Trimming took 6 bases from V and 2 from J, leaving 13 bases between them. The CDR3 is 13 residues long. Germline V gives CDR1 DFQATT, CDR2 SNEGSKA (reference sequence). CDR3 amino acids: CSATAQGNTEAFF. For the CDR3, the DNA is TGCAGTGCCACGGCTCAGGGTAACACTGAAGCTTTCTTT.

This clonotype was detected ten times or more. The chain links TRBV18 to TRBJ2-2; D unresolved. Germline V gene sequence: CDR1 KGHSH, CDR2 LQKENI. The CDR3 is 13 residues long. Trimming took off 1 base at V and 10 bases at J, with 10 bases between the two ends. The CDR3 DNA reads as TGTGCCAGCTCACCACTCCGGTCAGAGGAGCTGTTTTTT. Translating it yields CASSPLRSEELFF.

In its sample, this clonotype was seen a few times. This chain joins TRBV12-3 or TRBV12-4 and TRBJ2-3, with TRBD2 matching over 8 bases. After removal of 8 bases from V and 5 bases from J, the junction contained 9 bases not matched to a gene. The CDR3 spans 14 residues. Here the CDR3 DNA reads TGTGCCAGCCGCACTAGCGGACCCGGAGATACGCAGTATTTT. Translation gives CASRTSGPGDTQYF.

This clonotype was seen at least ten times. The rearrangement joins TRBV20-1 to TRBJ2-7; 8 bases align to TRBD1. Per the germline V gene, CDR1 is DFQATT and CDR2 is SNEGSKA (reference sequence). There are 11 residues in the CDR3. Losses at the gene ends were 6 bases for V and 6 bases for J; bases not matched to a gene: 4. The CDR3, as DNA: TGCAGTGCCCCAGACAGGGGCGAGCAGTACTTC. Its translation: CSAPDRGEQYF.

This clonotype was seen many times. V gene TRBV9 combines with J gene TRBJ2-3, with TRBD2 matching over 9 bases. V shed 10 bases, J shed 2 bases, and the junction held 20 bases outside the gene matches. Germline values: CDR1 SGDLS, CDR2 YYNGEE. The CDR3 consists of 18 residues. As DNA, the CDR3 is TGTGCCGATAGACGGGAGCGGGGGGCCCTCAACAACACAGATACGCAGTATTTT. It encodes CADRRERGALNNTDTQYF.

In this sample, this clonotype turned up many times. No DNA is shown, since the ends of the CDR3 on it are uncertain; the CDR3 is the one TCRdb lists. This chain links TRBV18 with TRBJ2-1. The CDR3 is made up of 12 amino acids, end residues included. Germline V gene data show CDR1 as KGHSH and CDR2 as LQKENI. The CDR3 loop is CASSPTAEQFFF.

V usage is TRBV20-1 and J usage is TRBJ1-1; D is unresolved. Germline V gives CDR1 DFQATT, CDR2 SNEGSKA (reference sequence). The CDR3 totals 15 residues. Trimming removed 0 bases from V and 1 base from J, with 12 bases in between. The CDR3 DNA sequence: TGCAGTGCTAGAGATTACGACTGGGGGAACACTGAAGCTTTCTTT. Translation gives CSARDYDWGNTEAFF.

This clonotype was seen repeatedly, ten times or more. The DNA of the CDR3 is TGTGCCAGCAGTTTAGGCAGCACAGATACGCAGTATTTT. Amino acid sequence: CASSLGSTDTQYF. J is TRBJ2-3 and V is TRBV27; no firm D call. V lost 2 bases and J 0 bases, leaving 3 bases between the germline ends. The CDR3 spans 13 residues. CDR1 MNHEY and CDR2 SMNVEV come from the germline V gene (reference sequence).

This clonotype was seen at least ten times. The rearrangement links TRBV5-4 to TRBJ1-5; D might be TRBD1 (5 bases). The V end was cut by 1 base, the J end by 9 bases, with 11 bases between. There are 13 residues in the CDR3. The germline CDR1 and CDR2 sequences are SGHNT and YYREEE (reference sequence). The CDR3: CASSLQGGGPQHF. The CDR3 bases are TGTGCCAGCAGCTTGCAGGGTGGTGGGCCCCAGCATTTT.